The clone carrying this T cell receptor beta chain was seen only a few times. This record belongs to a study of blood T cell repertoires in COVID-19. Study as a whole: Some COVID-19 samples were acute and others convalescent; all came from the United States, Italy and Spain. T cells, B-cell-depleted T cells, or PBMCs provided the cDNA or gDNA that served as material.

Germline V gene data show CDR1 as MNHEY and CDR2 as SVGAGI. The V gene lost 2 bases and the J gene lost 2 bases, with 10 bases spanning the gap. This CDR3 spans 14 amino acids. Seattle patients were enrolled while actively infected and followed longitudinally. Original processing methods: Nucleated cell number was recorded as an estimate derived from reference gene primer amplification. TCRdb's table, derived via immunoSEQ multiplex PCR, lists solely in-frame clones and lacks some. V and J calls and clone size are as listed in that table; D and trimming were resolved from the DNA. The sample lists some 68,000 clones, about 90% occurring once.

The sequencing input was peripheral blood. The clonotype comes from a man in his fifties or sixties with COVID-19, enrolled during active disease. J is TRBJ2-7 and V is TRBV6-5; D perhaps matches TRBD1 (5 bases). Here the CDR3 reads CASSYGRGPYEQYF. CDR3 bases: TGTGCCAGCAGTTACGGAAGGGGCCCCTACGAGCAGTACTTC.